This T cell receptor beta chain originates from a study of T-cell reconstitution after alpha-beta-depleted transplantation in children. Notes on the study in general: Reportedly, only several hundred clones from non-depleted graft cells drove alpha-beta T-cell counts at about two months. At day 60, the high TCRbeta diversity found in some patients originated from recipient T cells and thymic progenitors that had survived. Newly made T cells mostly supplied T-cell counts and diversity one year after transplant.

This clonotype has at least ten counts. The antigen is unknown. This CDR3 has 16 amino acids. J was trimmed by 0 bases and V by 0 bases; bases with no gene match: 0. Germline values: CDR1 SGHRS, CDR2 YFSETQ. A library of TCRbeta sequences, prepared with unique molecular identifiers, was generated. TCRdb ran MiXCR on the PCR reads and lists one entry per CDR3 protein. The data hold 440,000 or so distinct CDR3 sequences, with 43% observed a single time. The source was PBMCs, collected before TCRalphabeta/CD19-depleted stem cell transplant. The source is a girl aged 2 to 10 with aplastic anemia, due to receive a stem cell transplant. The V gene is TRBV5-1, the J gene TRBJ2-6, with 7 bases matching TRBD2. The CDR3 loop reads CASSLVAGSGANVLTF. DNA of the CDR3: TGCGCCAGCAGCTTGGTAGCGGGCTCTGGGGCCAACGTCCTGACTTTC.